This T cell receptor (beta chain) comes out of a study of technical replicates of blood from a few donors. Using immunoSEQ multiplex PCR, the repertoire was profiled, and TCRdb retains in-frame clones only, with some absent. The data hold about 79,000 clones, with around 94% observed a single time. This CDR3 region has 15 residues. With 0 bases clipped from V and 12 bases from J, the junction kept 9 bases outside the gene matches. Germline CDR1 is MGHRA and CDR2 is YSYEKL. The sample was T cells isolated from PBMCs. J is TRBJ2-1 and V is TRBV4-1, with TRBD2 identical over 9 bases. This receptor was identified in a human donor in good health. The CDR3 here is CASSQDQAGGLGQFF. The CDR3 nucleotides are TGCGCCAGCAGCCAAGATCAGGCGGGGGGGCTCGGGCAGTTCTTC.